This T cell receptor beta chain was observed in a study of memory CD4+ T cells and cytomegalovirus serostatus. In the study overall: Healthy Belgian adult donors included about nine CMV-positive and some 23 CMV-negative people.

Worth noting for this clone: Its specificity is not known.

The CDR3 is 17 amino acids. In germline, CDR1 is WNHNN, CDR2 SYGVQD (reference sequence). Losses at the gene ends were 5 bases for V and 4 bases for J; bases not matched to a gene: 13. Here immunoSEQ multiplex PCR was the method, and the copy in TCRdb shows in-frame clones only, minus some. Here the sample spans under 65,000 clones, around 82% being singletons. General study points: CMV serostatus prediction reached median AUC around 0.94, or 0.89 with US-trained model.

Single viable CD3+CD4+CD8-CD45RO+ cells were sorted as the memory CD4+ T cells. Serum IgG to CMV pp150, pp28, p38 and p52 defined serostatus. The TCR comes from an adult in good health and CMV-seronegative. This chain links TRBV10-1 with TRBJ2-5; 10 nucleotides match TRBD2. The sample comprised memory CD4+ T cells from blood. The DNA of the CDR3 is TGCGCCAGCAGTCCTTCCGGAGCGGGAGGGGGTCTAGAGACCCAGTACTTC. Its protein is CASSPSGAGGGLETQYF.